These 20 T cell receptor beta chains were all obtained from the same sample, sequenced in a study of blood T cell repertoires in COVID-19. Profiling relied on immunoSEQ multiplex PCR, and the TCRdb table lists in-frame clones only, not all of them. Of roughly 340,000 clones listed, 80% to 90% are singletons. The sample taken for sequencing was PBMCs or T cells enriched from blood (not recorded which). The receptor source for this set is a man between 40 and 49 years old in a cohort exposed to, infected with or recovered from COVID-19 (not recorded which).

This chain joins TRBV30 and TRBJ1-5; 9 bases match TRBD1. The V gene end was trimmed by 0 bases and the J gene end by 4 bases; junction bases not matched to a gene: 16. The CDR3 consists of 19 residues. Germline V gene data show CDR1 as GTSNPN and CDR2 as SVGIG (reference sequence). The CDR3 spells CAWSVSYTGTGLGNQPQHF. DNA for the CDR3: TGTGCCTGGAGTGTAAGCTACACCGGGACAGGGTTGGGGAATCAGCCCCAGCATTTT. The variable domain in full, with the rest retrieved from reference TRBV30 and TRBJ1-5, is SQTIHQWPATLVQPVGSPLSLECTVEGTSNPNLYWYRQAAGRGLQLLFYSVGIGQISSEVPQNLSASRPQDRQFILSSKKLLLSDSGFYLCAWSVSYTGTGLGNQPQHFGDGTRLSIL.

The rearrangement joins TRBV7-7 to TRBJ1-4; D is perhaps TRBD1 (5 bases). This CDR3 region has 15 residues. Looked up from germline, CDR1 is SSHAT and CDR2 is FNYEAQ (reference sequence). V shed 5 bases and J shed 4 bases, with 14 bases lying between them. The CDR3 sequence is CASSPGGTFNEKLFF. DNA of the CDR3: TGTGCCAGCAGCCCTGGGGGGACGTTTAATGAAAAACTGTTTTTT.

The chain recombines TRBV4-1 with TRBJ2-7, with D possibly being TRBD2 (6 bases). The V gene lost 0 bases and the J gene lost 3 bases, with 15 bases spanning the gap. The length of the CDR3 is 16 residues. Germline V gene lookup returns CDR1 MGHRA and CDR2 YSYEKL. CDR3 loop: CASSQETGGKFYEQYF. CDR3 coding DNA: TGCGCCAGCAGCCAAGAGACTGGCGGGAAGTTCTACGAGCAGTACTTC.

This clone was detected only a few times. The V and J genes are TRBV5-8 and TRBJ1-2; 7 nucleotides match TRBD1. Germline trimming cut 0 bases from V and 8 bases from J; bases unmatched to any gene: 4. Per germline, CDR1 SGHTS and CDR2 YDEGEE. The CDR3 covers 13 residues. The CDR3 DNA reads TGTGCCAGCAGCTTGGGGACAGGTCGCGGCTACACCTTC. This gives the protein CASSLGTGRGYTF.

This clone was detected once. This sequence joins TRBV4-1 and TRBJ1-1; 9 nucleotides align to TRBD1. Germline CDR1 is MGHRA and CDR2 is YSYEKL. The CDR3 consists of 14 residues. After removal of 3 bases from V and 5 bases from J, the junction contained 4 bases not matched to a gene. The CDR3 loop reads CASSQRQGVTEAFF. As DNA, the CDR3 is TGCGCCAGCAGCCAGAGACAGGGGGTGACTGAAGCTTTCTTT.

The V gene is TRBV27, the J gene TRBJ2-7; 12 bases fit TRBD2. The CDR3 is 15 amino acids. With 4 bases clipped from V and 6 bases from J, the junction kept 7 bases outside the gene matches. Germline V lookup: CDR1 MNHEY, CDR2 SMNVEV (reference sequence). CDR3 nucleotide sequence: TGTGCCAGCAGTTCCCGACTAGCGGGAGTGGGCGAGCAGTACTTC. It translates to CASSSRLAGVGEQYF.

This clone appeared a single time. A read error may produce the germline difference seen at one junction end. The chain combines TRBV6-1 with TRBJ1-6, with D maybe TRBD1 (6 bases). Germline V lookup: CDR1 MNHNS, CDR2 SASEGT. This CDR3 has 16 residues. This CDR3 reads CASREDRSRFGSPLHF. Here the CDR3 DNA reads TGTGCCAGCAGAGAAGACAGGAGTAGGTTTGGTTCACCCCTCCACTTT.

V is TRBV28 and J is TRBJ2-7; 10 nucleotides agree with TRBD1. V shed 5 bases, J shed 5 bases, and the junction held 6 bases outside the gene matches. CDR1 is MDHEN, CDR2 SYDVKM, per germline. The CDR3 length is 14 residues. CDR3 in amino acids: CASSRPGTGDEQYF. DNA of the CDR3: TGTGCCAGCAGTCGTCCCGGGACAGGGGACGAGCAGTACTTC.

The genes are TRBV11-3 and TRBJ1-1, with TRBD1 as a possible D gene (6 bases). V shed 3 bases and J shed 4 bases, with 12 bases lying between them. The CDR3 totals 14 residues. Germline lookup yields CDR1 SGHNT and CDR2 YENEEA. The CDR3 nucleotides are TGTGCCAGCAGCTTGGGGGGGCAAGGCACTGAAGCTTTCTTT. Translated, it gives CASSLGGQGTEAFF.

The CDR3, as DNA: TGTGCCAGCAGCCAAGACACAGTTTCCTACGAGCAGTACTTC. Its protein product is CASSQDTVSYEQYF. The V call is TRBV3-1 (or the pseudogene TRBV3-2), the J call TRBJ2-7; D unclear. The CDR3 spans 14 residues. CDR1 LGHDT and CDR2 YNNKEL come from the germline V gene (reference sequence). Trimming stripped 0 bases from V and 1 base from J, with 7 bases between.

The CDR3 nucleotides read TGTGCCAGCACCGGGGGACAGTTCAACACCGGGGAGCTGTTTTTT. This encodes CASTGGQFNTGELFF. The chain is built from TRBV6-5 and TRBJ2-2, with D perhaps matching TRBD1 (7 bases). CDR1 and CDR2 from the germline V gene are MNHEY and SVGAGI. V lost 7 bases and J lost 2, with 14 bases in between. CDR3 length equals 15 residues.

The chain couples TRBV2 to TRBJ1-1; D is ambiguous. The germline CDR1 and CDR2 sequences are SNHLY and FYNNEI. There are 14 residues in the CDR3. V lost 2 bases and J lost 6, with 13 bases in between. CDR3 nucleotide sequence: TGTGCCAGCAGTGAATTGGGCAGTTGGTCTGAAGCTTTCTTT. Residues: CASSELGSWSEAFF.

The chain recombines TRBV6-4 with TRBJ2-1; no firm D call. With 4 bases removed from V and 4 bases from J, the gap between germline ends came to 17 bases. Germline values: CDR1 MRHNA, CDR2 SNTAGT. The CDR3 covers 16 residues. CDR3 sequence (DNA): TGTGCCAGCAGTGTCCCCTTGGCGGAGAATTACAATGAGCAGTTCTTC. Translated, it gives CASSVPLAENYNEQFF.

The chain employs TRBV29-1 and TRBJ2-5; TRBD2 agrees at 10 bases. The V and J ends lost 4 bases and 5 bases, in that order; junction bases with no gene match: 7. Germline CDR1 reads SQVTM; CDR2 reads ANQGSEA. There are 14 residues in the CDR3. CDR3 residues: CSVVAGGLFETQYF. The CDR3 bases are TGCAGCGTTGTAGCGGGAGGTCTTTTTGAGACCCAGTACTTC. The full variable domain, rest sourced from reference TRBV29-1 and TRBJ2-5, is SAVISQKPSRDICQRGTSLTIQCQVDSQVTMMFWYRQQPGQSLTLIATANQGSEATYESGFVIDKFPISRPNLTFSTLTVSNMSPEDSSIYLCSVVAGGLFETQYFGPGTRLLVL.

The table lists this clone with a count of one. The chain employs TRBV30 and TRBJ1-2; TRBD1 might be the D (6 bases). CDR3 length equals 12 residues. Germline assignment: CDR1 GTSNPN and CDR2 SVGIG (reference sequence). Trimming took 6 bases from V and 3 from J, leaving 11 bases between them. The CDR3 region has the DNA TGTGCCTGTAAGGCAGGGGACTATGGCTACACCTTC. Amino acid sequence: CACKAGDYGYTF.

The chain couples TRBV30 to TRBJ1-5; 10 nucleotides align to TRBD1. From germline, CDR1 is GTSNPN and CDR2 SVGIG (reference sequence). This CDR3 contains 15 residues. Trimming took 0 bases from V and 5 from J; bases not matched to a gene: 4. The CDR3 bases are TGTGCCTGGAGTGTACAGGGACAGGGGCATCAGCCCCAGCATTTT. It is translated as CAWSVQGQGHQPQHF.

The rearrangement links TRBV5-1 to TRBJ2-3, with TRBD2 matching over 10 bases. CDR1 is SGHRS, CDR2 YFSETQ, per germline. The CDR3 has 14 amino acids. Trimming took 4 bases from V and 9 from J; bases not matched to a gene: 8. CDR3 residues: CASSPGTSAPTQYF. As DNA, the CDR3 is TGCGCCAGCAGCCCCGGGACTAGCGCTCCAACGCAGTATTTT.

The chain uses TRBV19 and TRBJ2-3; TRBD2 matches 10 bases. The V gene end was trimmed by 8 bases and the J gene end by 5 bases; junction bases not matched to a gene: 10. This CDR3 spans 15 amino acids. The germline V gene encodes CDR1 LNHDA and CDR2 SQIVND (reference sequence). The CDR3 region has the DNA TGTGCCAGTCGGGCTATAGCGGGAGGAGGAGATACGCAGTATTTT. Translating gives CASRAIAGGGDTQYF.

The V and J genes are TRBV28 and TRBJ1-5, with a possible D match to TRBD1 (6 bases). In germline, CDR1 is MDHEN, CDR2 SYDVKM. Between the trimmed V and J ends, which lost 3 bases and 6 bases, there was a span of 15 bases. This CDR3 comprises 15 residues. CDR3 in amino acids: CASSFGGRGSQPQHF. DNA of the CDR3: TGTGCCAGCAGTTTCGGGGGGCGAGGTAGTCAGCCCCAGCATTTT.

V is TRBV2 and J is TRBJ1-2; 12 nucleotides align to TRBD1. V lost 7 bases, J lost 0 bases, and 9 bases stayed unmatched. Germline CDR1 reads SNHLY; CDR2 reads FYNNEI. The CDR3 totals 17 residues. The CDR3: CASNPGQGALANYGYTF. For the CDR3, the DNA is TGTGCCAGCAACCCGGGACAGGGGGCCCTAGCTAACTATGGCTACACCTTC.